This T cell receptor (beta chain) originates from a study of shared clonotypes between healthy human individuals. Overall study context: CD4 naive and memory got three plates each, CD8 naive two, CD8 memory one.

CDR1 SGHAT and CDR2 FQNNGV come from the germline V gene. The CDR3 totals 15 residues. Losses at the gene ends were 1 base for V and 7 bases for J; bases not matched to a gene: 10. Genomic DNA belonging to each subset was distributed in equal measure over several immunoSEQ plates. Authors' methods: For the immunoSEQ data, sequences were junction-only without quality scores, so filtering differed. The assay was immunoSEQ multiplex PCR, and TCRdb's table has in-frame clones only and misses some. D and trimming come from the DNA, and the V and J calls and clone size come from that table. Of 110,000 or so clones listed, approximately 70% were seen once; the top ten hold just under 25%.

Sequenced input: memory CD8+ T cells sorted from blood. Noted subset: CD45RO+ cells pooled with CCR7-negative TemRA cells. The chain uses TRBV11-2 and TRBJ2-7; 7 bases match TRBD2. This sequence originates from a woman aged 25-40 years in good health. For the CDR3, the DNA is TGTGCCAGCAGCTTAGTAGGCGGGAGCCCATTTGAGCAGTACTTC. Protein: CASSLVGGSPFEQYF.